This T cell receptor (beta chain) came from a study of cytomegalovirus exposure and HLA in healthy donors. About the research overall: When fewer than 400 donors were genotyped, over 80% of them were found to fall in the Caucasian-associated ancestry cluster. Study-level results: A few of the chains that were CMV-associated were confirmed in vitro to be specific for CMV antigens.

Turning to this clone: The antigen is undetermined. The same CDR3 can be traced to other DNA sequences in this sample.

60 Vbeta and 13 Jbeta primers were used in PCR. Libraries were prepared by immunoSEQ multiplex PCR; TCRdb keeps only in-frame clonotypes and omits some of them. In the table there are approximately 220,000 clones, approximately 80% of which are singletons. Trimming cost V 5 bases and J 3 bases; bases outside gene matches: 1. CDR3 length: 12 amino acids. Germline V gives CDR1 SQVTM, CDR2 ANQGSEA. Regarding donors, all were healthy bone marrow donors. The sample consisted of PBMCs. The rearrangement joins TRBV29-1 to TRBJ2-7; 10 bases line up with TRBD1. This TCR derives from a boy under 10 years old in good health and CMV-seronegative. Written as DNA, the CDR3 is TGCAGCGTTCGGACAGGGGGCTACGAGCAGTACTTC. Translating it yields CSVRTGGYEQYF.